The clone carrying this T cell receptor beta chain was observed many times. As yet, its antigen is unknown. Regions amplified from RNA transcripts were the TCR beta CDR3 regions. First-round RT-PCR targeting the TCR CDR3 was performed with the HTBI primer set. TCRdb used MiXCR to reprocess the multiplex PCR reads, holding one entry per CDR3 protein. The table shows 600,000 to 650,000 distinct CDR3 sequences, with roughly 15% occurring only once. Reasons for excluding patients were uncontrolled infection, other autoimmune disease, pregnancy or lactation. Clinical symptoms, serum thyroxine, TRAb, thyroid ultrasound and orbital computed tomography informed diagnoses. Fresh peripheral blood, approximately 9.6 ml, yielded the PBMCs. The sample comes from a study of T cells in Graves' hyperthyroidism and ophthalmopathy. Broader study findings: Researchers report that a 13 V-J model separated ophthalmopathy from stable hyperthyroidism.

Germline CDR1 reads SNHLY; CDR2 reads FYNNEI. This CDR3 contains 15 residues. V lost 2 bases and J lost 7, with 14 bases in between. This sequence was found in a woman in her 30s with Graves' hyperthyroidism. Sequencing was carried out using blood. This chain uses TRBV2 with TRBJ1-4; D unresolved. The CDR3 sequence: CASSEQWEFGEKLFF. Written as DNA, the CDR3 is TGTGCCAGCAGTGAACAGTGGGAATTCGGTGAAAAACTGTTTTTT.